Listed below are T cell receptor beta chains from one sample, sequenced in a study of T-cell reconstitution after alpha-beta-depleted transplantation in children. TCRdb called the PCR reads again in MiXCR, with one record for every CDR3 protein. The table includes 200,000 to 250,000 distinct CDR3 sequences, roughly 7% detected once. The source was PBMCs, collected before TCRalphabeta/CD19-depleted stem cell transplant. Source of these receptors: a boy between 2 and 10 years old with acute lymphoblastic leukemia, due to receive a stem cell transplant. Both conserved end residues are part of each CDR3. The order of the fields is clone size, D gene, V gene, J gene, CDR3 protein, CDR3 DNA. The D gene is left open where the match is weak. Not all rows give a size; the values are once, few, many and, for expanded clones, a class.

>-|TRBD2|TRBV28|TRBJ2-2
CASSSPGLAGGLRELFF
TGTGCCAGCAGCTCTCCCGGACTAGCGGGGGGTCTCCGGGAGCTGTTTTTT
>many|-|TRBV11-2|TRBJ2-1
CASSLGKGFEQFF
TGTGCCAGCAGCTTAGGGAAGGGCTTCGAGCAGTTCTTC
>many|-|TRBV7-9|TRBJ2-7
CASSPALGQGNEQYF
TGTGCCAGCAGCCCGGCTTTGGGACAAGGCAACGAGCAGTACTTC
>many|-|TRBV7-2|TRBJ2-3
CASSLWGSSTDTQYF
TGTGCCAGCAGCTTGTGGGGGTCGAGCACAGATACGCAGTATTTT
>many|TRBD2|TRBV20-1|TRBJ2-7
CSAPTGTSGYEQYF
TGCAGTGCTCCTACCGGGACTAGCGGTTACGAGCAGTACTTC
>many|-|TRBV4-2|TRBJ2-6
CASSQESGGANVLTF
TGTGCCAGCAGCCAAGAATCGGGAGGGGCCAACGTCCTGACTTTC
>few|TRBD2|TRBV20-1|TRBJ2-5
CSGSAGGRLETQYF
TGCAGTGGGTCAGCGGGGGGGCGCCTCGAGACCCAGTACTTC
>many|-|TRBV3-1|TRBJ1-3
CASSHGGSGNTIYF
TGTGCCAGCAGCCACGGGGGGTCTGGAAACACCATATATTTT
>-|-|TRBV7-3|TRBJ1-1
CASSVVGNTEAFF
TGTGCCAGCAGCGTGGTAGGGAACACTGAAGCTTTCTTT
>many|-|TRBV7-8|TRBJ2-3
CASSLEFLGNTQYF
TGTGCCAGCAGCTTAGAGTTCCTAGGGAATACGCAGTATTTT
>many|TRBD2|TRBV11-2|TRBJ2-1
CASSSQAGPSYNEQFF
TGTGCCAGCAGCTCCCAAGCGGGACCATCCTACAATGAGCAGTTCTTC
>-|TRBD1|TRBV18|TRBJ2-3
CASSRTGDSDTQYF
TGTGCCAGCTCACGGACAGGGGATTCGGATACGCAGTATTTT
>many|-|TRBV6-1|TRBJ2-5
CASSQGWDLETQYF
TGTGCCAGCAGTCAAGGTTGGGATCTTGAGACCCAGTACTTC
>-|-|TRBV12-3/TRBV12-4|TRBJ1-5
CASIGNGAANQPQHF
TGTGCCAGCATCGGAAACGGGGCGGCCAATCAGCCCCAGCATTTT
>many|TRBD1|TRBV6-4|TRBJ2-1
CASSVRTGPRDEQFF
TGTGCCAGCAGTGTTAGGACAGGTCCGAGGGATGAGCAGTTCTTC
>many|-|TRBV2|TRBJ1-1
CASSDLGTEAFF
TGTGCCAGCAGTGATTTGGGGACTGAAGCTTTCTTT
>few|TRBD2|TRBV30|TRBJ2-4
CAHSGLAGNIQYF
TGTGCCCACTCGGGACTAGCGGGAAACATTCAGTACTTC
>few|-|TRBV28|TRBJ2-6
CASRGSGGANVLTF
TGTGCCAGCAGAGGGTCGGGTGGGGCCAACGTCCTGACTTTC
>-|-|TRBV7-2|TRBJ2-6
CASSSQLSSGANVLTF
TGTGCCAGCAGCTCCCAACTCTCCTCTGGGGCCAACGTCCTGACTTTC
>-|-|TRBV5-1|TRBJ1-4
CASSLDEIGQEKLFF
TGCGCCAGCAGCTTGGATGAGATAGGGCAGGAAAAACTGTTTTTT
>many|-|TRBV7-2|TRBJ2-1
CASSAAAYNEQFF
TGTGCCAGCAGCGCCGCGGCCTACAATGAGCAGTTCTTC
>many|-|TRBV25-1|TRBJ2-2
CASSEGGRVTGELFF
TGTGCCAGCAGTGAAGGAGGTCGAGTCACCGGGGAGCTGTTTTTT
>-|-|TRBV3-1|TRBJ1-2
CASSQDMTDYGDTF
TGTGCCAGCAGCCAAGATATGACGGACTATGGCGACACCTTC
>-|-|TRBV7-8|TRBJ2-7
CASNQGPLLEQYF
TGTGCCAGTAACCAGGGGCCGTTATTAGAGCAGTACTTC
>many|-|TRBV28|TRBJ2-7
CASSLPGNYEQYF
TGTGCCAGCAGTTTACCCGGTAACTACGAGCAGTACTTC
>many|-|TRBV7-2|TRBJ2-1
CASSPPGGSSEQFF
TGTGCCAGCAGCCCCCCTGGGGGTTCATCTGAGCAGTTCTTC
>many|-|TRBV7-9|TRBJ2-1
CASSLVAAIDNEQFF
TGTGCCAGCAGCTTAGTCGCTGCCATTGACAATGAGCAGTTCTTC
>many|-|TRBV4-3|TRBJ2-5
CASSQGSIPETQYF
TGCGCCAGCAGCCAAGGTTCGATCCCAGAGACCCAGTACTTC
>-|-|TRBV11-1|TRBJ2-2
CASSLVPLEGSTGELFF
TGTGCCAGCAGCCTAGTCCCCCTAGAGGGGTCCACCGGGGAGCTGTTTTTT
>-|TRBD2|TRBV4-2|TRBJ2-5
CASSRVTGLAETQYF
TGTGCCAGCAGCCGAGTAACGGGACTAGCAGAGACCCAGTACTTC
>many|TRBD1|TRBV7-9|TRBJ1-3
CASSFGGGLRGNTIYF
TGTGCCAGCAGCTTTGGAGGGGGCCTTCGTGGAAACACCATATATTTT
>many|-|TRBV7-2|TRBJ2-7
CASSLDYPSGYEQYF
TGTGCCAGCAGCCTGGACTACCCCTCGGGGTACGAGCAGTACTTC
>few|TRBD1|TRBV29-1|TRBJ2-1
CSVPLRDRPYNEQFF
TGCAGCGTTCCCCTCCGGGACAGGCCCTACAATGAGCAGTTCTTC
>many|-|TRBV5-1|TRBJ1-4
CASSLQVSDEKLFF
TGCGCCAGCAGCTTGCAGGTTTCGGATGAAAAACTGTTTTTT
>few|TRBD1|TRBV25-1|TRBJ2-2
CATTAGGTGELFF
TGTGCCACCACAGCAGGGGGAACCGGGGAGCTGTTTTTT
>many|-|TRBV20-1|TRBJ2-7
CSARGGPYEQYF
TGCAGTGCTAGGGGCGGCCCCTACGAGCAGTACTTC
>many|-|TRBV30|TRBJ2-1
CAWSVLRGQFF
TGTGCCTGGAGTGTCCTAAGGGGGCAGTTCTTC
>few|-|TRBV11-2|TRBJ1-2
CASSLWDNYGYTF
TGTGCCAGCAGCTTATGGGATAACTATGGCTACACCTTC
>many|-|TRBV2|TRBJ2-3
CASWDGHTDTQYF
TGTGCCAGCTGGGACGGGCACACAGATACGCAGTATTTT
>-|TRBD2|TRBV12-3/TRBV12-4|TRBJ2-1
CASRGTSGRNEQFF
TGTGCCAGCAGAGGCACTAGCGGGAGAAATGAGCAGTTCTTC
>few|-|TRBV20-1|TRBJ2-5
CSARGRGDGETQYF
TGCAGTGCTAGAGGCCGAGGGGACGGGGAGACCCAGTACTTC
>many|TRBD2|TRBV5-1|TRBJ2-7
CASSWGTSGFEQYF
TGCGCCAGCAGCTGGGGGACTAGCGGGTTTGAGCAGTACTTC
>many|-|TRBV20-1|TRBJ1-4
CSPADSNEKLFF
TGCAGCCCCGCGGACTCTAATGAAAAACTGTTTTTT
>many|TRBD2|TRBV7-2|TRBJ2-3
CASSLVGTSEDTQYF
TGTGCCAGCAGCCTTGTGGGGACTAGCGAAGATACGCAGTATTTT
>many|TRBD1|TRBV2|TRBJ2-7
CASRPRQGAEQYF
TGTGCCAGCAGACCCCGACAGGGTGCCGAGCAGTACTTC
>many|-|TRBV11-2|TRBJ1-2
CASSSIRGGNYGYTF
TGTGCCAGCAGCTCAATTCGGGGGGGGAACTATGGCTACACCTTC
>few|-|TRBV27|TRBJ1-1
CASISVVGTNMNTEAFF
TGTGCCAGCATTAGCGTCGTGGGGACGAATATGAACACTGAAGCTTTCTTT
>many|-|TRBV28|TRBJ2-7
CASISRTYYYEQYF
TGTGCCAGCATTTCCAGGACATATTACTACGAGCAGTACTTC
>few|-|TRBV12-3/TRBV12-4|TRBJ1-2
CASRQIVGTNYGYTF
TGTGCCAGCAGGCAGATCGTCGGGACAAACTATGGCTACACCTTC
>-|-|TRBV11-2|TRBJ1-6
CASSLGRPGSPLHF
TGTGCCAGCAGCTTAGGCAGACCGGGATCACCCCTCCACTTT
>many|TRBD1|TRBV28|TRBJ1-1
CASRMDRRKNTEVFF
TGTGCCAGCAGGATGGACAGGCGGAAGAACACTGAAGTTTTCTTT
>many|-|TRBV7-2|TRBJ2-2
CASSFSGTGTGGELFF
TGTGCCAGCAGCTTCAGCGGGACGGGGACAGGCGGGGAGCTGTTTTTT
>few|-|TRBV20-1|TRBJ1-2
CSQHRAPYGYTF
TGCAGTCAGCACAGGGCCCCCTATGGCTACACCTTC
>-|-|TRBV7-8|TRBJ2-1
CASSPGDSVFYNEQFF
TGTGCCAGCAGCCCGGGGGACTCTGTCTTCTACAATGAGCAGTTCTTC